The 23 T cell receptor beta chains presented below share a single source sample, sequenced in a study of cytomegalovirus exposure and HLA in healthy donors. PCR used 60 Vbeta primers and 13 Jbeta primers. TCRdb's copy holds only in-frame clones and misses some; the assay was immunoSEQ multiplex PCR. The data hold roughly 120,000 clones, with approximately 81% observed a single time. The sample consisted of PBMCs. The receptor set was obtained from a woman between 25 and 40 years old in good health and CMV-seronegative.

The chain combines TRBV6-6 with TRBJ1-5, with a possible D match to TRBD1 (5 bases). Trimming cost V 0 bases and J 3 bases, with 12 bases left between them. Germline loops: CDR1 MNHNY, CDR2 SVGAGI (reference sequence). The CDR3 is 16 residues long. CDR3 region: CASSYSMGLHNQPQHF. For the CDR3, the DNA is TGTGCCAGCAGTTACTCGATGGGACTGCACAATCAGCCCCAGCATTTT.

V is TRBV15 and J is TRBJ2-7; TRBD1 matches 9 bases. The CDR3 runs 14 residues. The trim removed 3 bases at V and 0 bases at J, leaving 0 bases unmatched. Germline V CDR1 and CDR2: LNHNV, YYDKDF (reference sequence). CDR3 nucleotides: TGTGCCACCAGCAGGGGACAGGGCTCCTACGAGCAGTACTTC. This gives the protein CATSRGQGSYEQYF.

This clone was found once. The chain combines TRBV23-1 with TRBJ2-3, with D perhaps TRBD1 (5 bases). TRBV23-1 is assigned to the ORF class and has an uncertain function. Trimming cost V 4 bases and J 2 bases, with 16 bases left between them. CDR3 length: 16 amino acids. CDR3 loop: CASSLSLTVDTDTQYF. Written as DNA, the CDR3 is TGCGCCAGCAGTCTCAGTTTGACAGTCGACACAGATACGCAGTATTTT.

The V call is TRBV5-6, the J call TRBJ1-5, with TRBD1 identical over 8 bases. The CDR3 has 14 residues. The ends lost 4 bases at V and 5 bases at J; junction bases unmatched: 5. In germline, CDR1 is SGHDT, CDR2 YYEEEE. CDR3 sequence (DNA): TGTGCCAGCAGCCTGAACAGGGGGGATCAGCCCCAGCATTTT. It codes for CASSLNRGDQPQHF.

The rearrangement links TRBV5-1 to TRBJ2-5; 7 bases map to TRBD2. CDR1 is SGHRS, CDR2 YFSETQ, per germline. V shed 8 bases and J 5 bases; nucleotides not matched to a gene: 6. This CDR3 has 12 residues. The CDR3 nucleotides are TGCGCCAGTGGACTCGGGGGGGAGACCCAGTACTTC. As protein: CASGLGGETQYF.

The chain links TRBV4-1 to TRBJ2-1; 9 nucleotides match TRBD1. Germline V lookup: CDR1 MGHRA, CDR2 YSYEKL. V dropped 0 bases and J dropped 4; count of bases not matched to a gene: 4. The CDR3 runs to 16 residues. The CDR3 bases are TGCGCCAGCAGCCAAGATAGGACAGGGGCATACAATGAGCAGTTCTTC. It codes for CASSQDRTGAYNEQFF.

This chain's CDR3 is CASSAIVENEAFF. The CDR3 DNA reads TGTGCCAGCAGTGCTATAGTGGAGAATGAAGCTTTCTTT. The gene calls are TRBV6-1 and TRBJ1-1; D is unresolved. The CDR3 loop spans 13 amino acids. From germline, CDR1 is MNHNS and CDR2 SASEGT. Trimming took 4 bases from V and 7 from J, leaving 13 bases between them.

V gene TRBV2 combines with J gene TRBJ2-7; 13 bases are a match to TRBD2. This CDR3 has 14 amino acids. Germline V gene lookup returns CDR1 SNHLY and CDR2 FYNNEI. V was clipped by 7 bases and J by 7 bases; unmatched bases: 7. The CDR3 DNA follows: TGTGCCAGCACTCGACTAGCGGGAGGAGATGAGCAGTACTTC. Translation: CASTRLAGGDEQYF.

This clone came up a few times. This rearrangement joins TRBV6-1 to TRBJ1-3; 10 bases are shared with TRBD1. The CDR3 covers 15 residues. Germline CDR1 reads MNHNS; CDR2 reads SASEGT. The ends lost 6 bases at V and 2 bases at J; junction bases unmatched: 4. The CDR3 protein is CASRRDRGTGNTIYF. CDR3 DNA sequence: TGTGCCAGCAGGAGGGACAGGGGAACTGGAAACACCATATATTTT.

V gene TRBV10-3 combines with J gene TRBJ1-1; 7 nucleotides match TRBD1. Germline trimming cut 6 bases from V and 2 bases from J; bases unmatched to any gene: 3. Germline-derived CDR1 and CDR2 are ENHRY and SYGVKD. CDR3 length: 13 residues. CDR3 in amino acids: CAISSGGNTEAFF. The CDR3 DNA is TGTGCCATCAGCTCAGGGGGAAACACTGAAGCTTTCTTT.

The chain has TRBV10-2 and TRBJ1-1; D gene unclear. CDR1 and CDR2 from the germline V gene are WSHSY and SAAADI. V lost 6 bases and J 1 base, leaving 3 bases between the germline ends. The CDR3 totals 11 residues. The CDR3 reads CASSGNTEAFF. CDR3 coding DNA: TGCGCCAGCAGCGGGAACACTGAAGCTTTCTTT.

The V gene is TRBV7-6, the J gene TRBJ2-7; no reliable D call. From germline, CDR1 is SGHVS and CDR2 FNYEAQ. This CDR3 has 14 residues. V was pared by 1 base and J by 3 bases, with 10 bases between. The CDR3 DNA is TGTGCCAGCAGCTTAGTGTCGGCAGGCTACGAGCAGTACTTC. Translated: CASSLVSAGYEQYF. Complete variable domain (other parts from reference TRBV7-6 and TRBJ2-7): GAGVSQSPRYKVTKRGQDVALRCDPISGHVSLYWYRQALGQGPEFLTYFNYEAQQDKSGLPNDRFSAERPEGSISTLTIQRTEQRDSAMYRCASSLVSAGYEQYFGPGTRLTVT.

This rearrangement joins TRBV28 to TRBJ2-7; possible D gene TRBD1, 6 bases. The V and J ends lost 10 bases and 2 bases respectively, with 18 bases between them. Germline lookup yields CDR1 MDHEN and CDR2 SYDVKM. The CDR3 length is 14 residues. The CDR3 DNA sequence: TGTGCCACCAAAAACAGGGTGCCTCCCTACGAGCAGTACTTC. Residues: CATKNRVPPYEQYF.

With respect to this clone: Other nucleotide sequences in the sample specify the same CDR3. V gene TRBV7-2 combines with J gene TRBJ1-5, with 8 bases lining up with TRBD1. The CDR3 runs 13 residues. The V gene end was trimmed by 4 bases and the J gene end by 6 bases; junction bases not matched to a gene: 2. CDR1 SGHTA and CDR2 FQGNSA come from the germline V gene. The CDR3 DNA reads as TGTGCCAGCAGCTACAGGGGGGGTCAGCCCCAGCATTTT. It codes for CASSYRGGQPQHF.

The chain combines TRBV7-9 with TRBJ2-3; D remains ambiguous. The CDR3 length is 14 residues. Germline V CDR1 and CDR2: SEHNR, FQNEAQ (reference sequence). Trimming took 5 bases from V and 0 from J, leaving 9 bases between them. DNA for the CDR3: TGTGCCAGCAGCCCCGAAGCTAGCACAGATACGCAGTATTTT. Encoded protein: CASSPEASTDTQYF. The full variable domain, with the rest looked up from reference TRBV7-9 and TRBJ2-3, is DTGVSQNPRHKITKRGQNVTFRCDPISEHNRLYWYRQTLGQGPEFLTYFQNEAQLEKSRLLSDRFSAERPKGSFSTLEIQRTEQGDSAMYLCASSPEASTDTQYFGPGTRLTVL.

This sequence joins TRBV13 and TRBJ2-5; 10 bases align to TRBD2. The CDR3 covers 15 residues. Germline assignment: CDR1 PRHDT and CDR2 FYEKMQ (reference sequence). J was trimmed by 3 bases and V by 5 bases; bases with no gene match: 6. Here the CDR3 reads CASSHRTSGEETQYF. The CDR3 DNA sequence: TGTGCCAGCAGCCATCGGACTAGCGGAGAAGAGACCCAGTACTTC.

The chain uses TRBV7-3 and TRBJ2-1; 10 positions match TRBD2. V lost 3 bases to trimming and J lost 4 bases; unmatched junction nucleotides: 3. There are 15 residues in the CDR3. In germline, CDR1 is SGHTA, CDR2 FQGTGA. In DNA, the CDR3 is TGTGCCAGCAGCTTGGGGACTAGCGCTTACAATGAGCAGTTCTTC. It specifies CASSLGTSAYNEQFF.

The chain joins TRBV19 to TRBJ2-7; 10 bases are shared with TRBD2. Per germline, CDR1 LNHDA and CDR2 SQIVND (reference sequence). CDR3 length: 16 amino acids. V shed 5 bases, J shed 2 bases, and the junction held 9 bases outside the gene matches. In DNA form, the CDR3 reads TGTGCCAGTAGTGGACACGGGACTAGCGCAACCTACGAGCAGTACTTC. The encoded protein is CASSGHGTSATYEQYF.

The V and J genes are TRBV19 and TRBJ2-3; D may be TRBD2 (5 bases). Trimming removed 5 bases at V and 2 bases at J, with 8 bases between. There are 13 residues in the CDR3. The germline CDR1 and CDR2 sequences are LNHDA and SQIVND (reference sequence). The CDR3 is CASSLGLTDTQYF. The CDR3, as DNA: TGTGCCAGTAGTTTAGGACTCACAGATACGCAGTATTTT.

By frequency in the sample, this clone is medium-sized. This chain links TRBV5-4 with TRBJ1-2, with no clear D. The length of the CDR3 is 13 residues. The germline V gene encodes CDR1 SGHNT and CDR2 YYREEE (reference sequence). The V and J ends lost 0 bases and 12 bases respectively, with 15 bases between them. In nucleotides, the CDR3 is TGTGCCAGCAGCTTGGGCGGAGGGCTCGAAGACACCTTC. It specifies CASSLGGGLEDTF. Complete variable domain (other parts from reference TRBV5-4 and TRBJ1-2): ETGVTQSPTHLIKTRGQQVTLRCSSQSGHNTVSWYQQALGQGPQFIFQYYREEENGRGNFPPRFSGLQFPNYSSELNVNALELDDSALYLCASSLGGGLEDTFGSGTRLTVV.

This chain joins TRBV7-2 and TRBJ2-3; the D gene is possibly TRBD2 (5 bases). Per the germline V gene, CDR1 is SGHTA and CDR2 is FQGNSA. The ends were cut back, 5 bases at V and 3 bases at J, with 15 bases in the middle. This CDR3 contains 15 residues. The CDR3 DNA sequence: TGTGCCAGCAGCGCGGGCCAAAAGGAAACAGATACGCAGTATTTT. Translation: CASSAGQKETDTQYF. Full variable domain (rest looked up from reference TRBV7-2 and TRBJ2-3): GAGVSQSPSNKVTEKGKDVELRCDPISGHTALYWYRQSLGQGLEFLIYFQGNSAPDKSGLPSDRFSAERTGGSVSTLTIQRTQQEDSAVYLCASSAGQKETDTQYFGPGTRLTVL.

The chain is built from TRBV11-2 and TRBJ2-3; TRBD2 matches at 8 bases. CDR1 SGHAT and CDR2 FQNNGV come from the germline V gene. J gave up 1 base and V 4 bases, and 4 bases lay outside the gene matches. The CDR3 runs 15 residues. This CDR3 is CASSSYGGGTDTQYF. DNA of the CDR3: TGTGCCAGCAGCTCCTACGGGGGGGGCACAGATACGCAGTATTTT.

This rearrangement joins TRBV27 to TRBJ2-5; 10 nucleotides line up with TRBD2. Gene TRBJ2-7 matches the end of the DNA better, so the J call may be wrong. Germline V gives CDR1 MNHEY, CDR2 SMNVEV (reference sequence). The CDR3 contains 16 residues. This CDR3 is CASSFAGAGGPSEQYF. The CDR3 DNA follows: TGTGCCAGCAGTTTTGCCGGAGCGGGAGGGCCGAGCGAGCAGTACTTC.